The sample holds many counts of the clone carrying this T cell receptor beta chain. Its antigen is still unknown. This specimen belongs to a study of T-cell memory formation after mild COVID-19. Study-wide results and caveats: Contracting CD4+ clones sat mainly in CM and EM; CD8+ in EMRA. Second-wave clones that peaked on day 37 lacked confirmed SARS-CoV-2 specificity.

Germline values: CDR1 MGHRA, CDR2 YSYEKL. The CDR3 loop spans 15 amino acids. The ends lost 6 bases at V and 5 bases at J; junction bases unmatched: 11. 5'RACE with constant-segment primers built TCRalpha and TCRbeta cDNA libraries with UMIs. Via MiXCR, TCRdb re-called the 5' RACE reads, giving one row per CDR3 protein. The sample carries some 120,000 distinct CDR3 sequences, more than 15% recorded once. This clonotype originated in a man between 18 and 35 years old who had mild COVID-19 (a few samples of this study predate the infection). Cell type and time point are not known. The chain is built from TRBV4-1 and TRBJ2-5; TRBD1 matches 8 bases. Sequencing was performed on PBMCs or a T cell subset sorted from them (not recorded which). The CDR3 is CASSLQGGPVETQYF. CDR3 nucleotide sequence: TGCGCCAGCAGTCTACAGGGGGGCCCCGTGGAGACCCAGTACTTC.